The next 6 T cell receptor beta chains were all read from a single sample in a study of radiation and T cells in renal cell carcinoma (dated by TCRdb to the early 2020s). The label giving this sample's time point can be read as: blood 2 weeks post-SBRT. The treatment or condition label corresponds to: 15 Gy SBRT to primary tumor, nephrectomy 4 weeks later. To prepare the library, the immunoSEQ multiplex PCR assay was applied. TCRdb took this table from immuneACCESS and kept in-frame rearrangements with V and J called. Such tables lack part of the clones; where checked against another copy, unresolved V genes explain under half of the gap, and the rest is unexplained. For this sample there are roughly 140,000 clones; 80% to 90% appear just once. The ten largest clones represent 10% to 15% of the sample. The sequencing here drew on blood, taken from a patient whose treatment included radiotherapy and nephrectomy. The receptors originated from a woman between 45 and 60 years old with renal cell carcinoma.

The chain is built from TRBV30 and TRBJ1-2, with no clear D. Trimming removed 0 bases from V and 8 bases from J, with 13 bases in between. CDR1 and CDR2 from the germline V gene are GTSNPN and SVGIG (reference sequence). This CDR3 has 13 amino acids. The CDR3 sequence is CAWSVYTGWGYTF. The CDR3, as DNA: TGTGCCTGGAGTGTCTACACGGGATGGGGCTACACCTTC.

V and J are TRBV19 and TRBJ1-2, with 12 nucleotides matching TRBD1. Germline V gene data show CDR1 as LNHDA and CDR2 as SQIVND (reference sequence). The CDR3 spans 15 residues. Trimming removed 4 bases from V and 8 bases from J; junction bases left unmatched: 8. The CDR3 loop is CASSTTGTGGSGYTF. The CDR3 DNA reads TGTGCCAGTAGTACTACCGGGACAGGGGGCAGCGGCTACACCTTC.

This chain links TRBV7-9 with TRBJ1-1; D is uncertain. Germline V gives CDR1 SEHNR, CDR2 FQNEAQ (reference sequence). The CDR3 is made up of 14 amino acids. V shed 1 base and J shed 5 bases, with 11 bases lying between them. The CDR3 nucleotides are TGTGCCAGCAGCTTAGATTTTGAGGTGACTGAAGCTTTCTTT. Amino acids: CASSLDFEVTEAFF.

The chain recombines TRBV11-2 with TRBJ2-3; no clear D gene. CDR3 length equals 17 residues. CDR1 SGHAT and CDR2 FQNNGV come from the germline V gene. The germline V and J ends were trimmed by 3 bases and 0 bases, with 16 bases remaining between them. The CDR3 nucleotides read TGTGCCAGCAGCTTCCCGACCGAACCTTCTAGCACAGATACGCAGTATTTT. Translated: CASSFPTEPSSTDTQYF. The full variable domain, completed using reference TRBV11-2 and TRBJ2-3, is EAGVAQSPRYKIIEKRQSVAFWCNPISGHATLYWYQQILGQGPKLLIQFQNNGVVDDSQLPKDRFSAERLKGVDSTLKIQPAKLEDSAVYLCASSFPTEPSSTDTQYFGPGTRLTVL.

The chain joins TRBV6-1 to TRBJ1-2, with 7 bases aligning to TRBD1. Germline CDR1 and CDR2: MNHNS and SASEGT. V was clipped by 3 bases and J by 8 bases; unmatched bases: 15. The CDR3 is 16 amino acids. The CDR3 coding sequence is TGTGCCAGCAGTGACGTCCGGGACAGCAATACATACGGCTACACCTTC. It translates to CASSDVRDSNTYGYTF.

In DNA form, the CDR3 reads TGCAGCGTATACAACGGACCTAATTCACCCCTCCACTTT. Amino acid sequence: CSVYNGPNSPLHF. The chain has TRBV29-1 and TRBJ1-6, with D hard to call. Trimming removed 6 bases at V and 6 bases at J, with 12 bases between. The CDR3 has 13 residues. Germline-derived CDR1 and CDR2 are SQVTM and ANQGSEA.